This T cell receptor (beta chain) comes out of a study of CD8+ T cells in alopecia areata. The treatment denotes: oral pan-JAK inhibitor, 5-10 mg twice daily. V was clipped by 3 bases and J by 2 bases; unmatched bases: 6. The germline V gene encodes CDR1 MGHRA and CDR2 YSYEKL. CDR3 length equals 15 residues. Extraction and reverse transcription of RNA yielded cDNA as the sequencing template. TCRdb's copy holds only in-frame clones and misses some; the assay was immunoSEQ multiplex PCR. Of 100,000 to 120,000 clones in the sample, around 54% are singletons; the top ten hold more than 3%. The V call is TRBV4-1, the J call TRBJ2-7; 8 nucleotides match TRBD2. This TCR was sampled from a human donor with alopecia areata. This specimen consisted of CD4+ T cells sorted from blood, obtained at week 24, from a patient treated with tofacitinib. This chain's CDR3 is CASSQPGGAPYEQYF. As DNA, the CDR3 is TGCGCCAGCAGCCAGCCGGGGGGGGCCCCCTACGAGCAGTACTTC.